This is a list of T cell receptor beta chains from one sample in a study of tumour-infiltrating T cells in Burkitt lymphoma. TCRdb's copy holds only in-frame clones and misses some; the assay was immunoSEQ multiplex PCR. The sample holds around 9,200 clones; around two thirds are singletons and the top ten take approximately 5%. The specimen was tumor tissue. The origin of the receptors is a human donor with diffuse large B-cell lymphoma. CDR3s include the opening cysteine and the closing phenylalanine or tryptophan. The D gene is left open where the match is weak. Clone size, where shown, is once, few, many, or a class for clones that have expanded.

TRBV6-5,NA,NA,TRBJ2-5,TGTGCCAGCAGTGAGACAGGACAAGAGACCCAGTACTTC,CASSETGQETQYF
TRBV10-2,NA,NA,TRBJ1-1,TGCGCCAGCAGTGAGTCCGGTCTGAACACTGAAGCTTTCTTT,CASSESGLNTEAFF
TRBV14,NA,NA,TRBJ1-4,TGTGCCAGCAAAAGAGGCCAAGGTGAAAAACTGTTTTTT,CASKRGQGEKLFF
TRBV4-2,NA,NA,TRBJ2-7,TGTGCCAGCAGCCGAACGGGGGGCCGAAACGAGCAGTACTTC,CASSRTGGRNEQYF
TRBV4-1,NA,NA,TRBJ2-7,TGCGCCAGCAGCCAAGAGACAGGATCCTTTCCCGAGCAGTACTTC,CASSQETGSFPEQYF
TRBV6-1,NA,NA,TRBJ2-7,TGTGCCAGCAGTGCTACTCCAGGCTACGAGCAGTACTTC,CASSATPGYEQYF
TRBV29-1,NA,NA,TRBJ2-7,TGCAGCGTTGAGTCGGGCGACAGGATCTTC,CSVESGDRIF
TRBV19,NA,few,TRBJ1-2,TGTGCCAGTACGGACCTTCGTGGCTACACCTTC,CASTDLRGYTF
TRBV29-1,NA,once,TRBJ2-5,TGCAGCGCTGCAAAGTCTCTAGGGGAGACCCAGTACTTC,CSAAKSLGETQYF
TRBV6-4,NA,medium-sized,TRBJ1-6,TGTGCCAGCAGTGACACGACCGATAGCCTAAATTCACCCCTCCACTTT,CASSDTTDSLNSPLHF
TRBV4-1,NA,NA,TRBJ2-3,TGCGCCAGCAGCCAAGGTCGAAGTAGCAGGTTCGGGACTAGCACAGATACGCAGTATTTT,CASSQGRSSRFGTSTDTQYF
TRBV4-1,NA,few,TRBJ1-2,TGCGCCAGCAGCCAAGATCGAGGCAGCAGTTTTAACTATGGCTACACCTTC,CASSQDRGSSFNYGYTF
TRBV27,TRBD1,NA,TRBJ1-2,TGTGCCAGCAGTTTGGGGACAGGGGTAGGCTACACCTTC,CASSLGTGVGYTF
TRBV5-1,NA,NA,TRBJ1-5,TGCGCCAGCAGCTTTAACCCCGCAAGCAATCAGCCCCAGCATTTT,CASSFNPASNQPQHF
TRBV19,NA,few,TRBJ1-1,TGTGCCAGTAGTACCGCTTGGGGTAACACTGAAGCTTTCTTT,CASSTAWGNTEAFF
TRBV10-3,NA,NA,TRBJ1-3,TGTGCCATCAGTGAGTTTGAGGACACCATATATTTT,CAISEFEDTIYF
TRBV6-5,TRBD1,NA,TRBJ1-2,TGTGCCAGCAGTTACAGCGACAGGGACGATGGCTACACCTTC,CASSYSDRDDGYTF
TRBV7-8,NA,NA,TRBJ1-1,TGTGCCAGCAGCTTAGGACAGGAGACTAAAGCTTTCTTT,CASSLGQETKAFF
TRBV7-8,TRBD1,NA,TRBJ1-1,TGTGCCAGCAGCTGGAGGACAGGGCTGAACACTGAAGCTTTCTTT,CASSWRTGLNTEAFF
TRBV5-1,NA,NA,TRBJ1-3,TGCGCCAGCAGCTCGGATAGCTCTGGAAACACCATATATTTT,CASSSDSSGNTIYF
TRBV29-1,NA,NA,TRBJ2-1,TGCAGCGTTGAAGTTGGGGCTATGCAGTTCTTC,CSVEVGAMQFF
TRBV7-9,NA,NA,TRBJ2-5,TGTGCCAGCAGCTTACTCGCCCGGGAGACCCAGTACTTC,CASSLLARETQYF
TRBV11-2,NA,NA,TRBJ2-7,TGTGCCAGCAGCTCGTCCTACAGGGGGGGCTACGAGCAGTACTTC,CASSSSYRGGYEQYF
TRBV30,NA,NA,TRBJ1-4,TGTGCCTGGAGTGTACGGGAAAAACTGTTTTTT,CAWSVREKLFF
TRBV5-4,NA,NA,TRBJ1-1,TGTGCCAGCAGCTGGGGTGGGGCTGAAGCTTTCTTT,CASSWGGAEAFF
TRBV18,NA,once,TRBJ1-5,TGTGCCAGCTCACCAGGCATAGGAGGCAATCAGCCCCAGCATTTT,CASSPGIGGNQPQHF
TRBV30,TRBD2,NA,TRBJ2-7,TGTGCCTGGAGTGGCGGGAGTTCCTACGAGCAGTACTTC,CAWSGGSSYEQYF
TRBV7-6,NA,NA,TRBJ1-6,TGTGCCAGCAGCTCAGAAGGAGGGGGCTATAATTCACCCCTCCACTTT,CASSSEGGGYNSPLHF
TRBV5-1,TRBD2,NA,TRBJ2-1,TGCGCCAGCAGCTCCCAGCGGGGAGTGAATGAGCAGTTCTTC,CASSSQRGVNEQFF
TRBV5-4,TRBD2,NA,TRBJ2-3,TGTGCCAGCAGCCAAGCGGGGAAAACAGATACGCAGTATTTT,CASSQAGKTDTQYF
TRBV2,TRBD1,once,TRBJ2-4,TGTGCCAGCAGTGGAGGACAGGGATTAGCCAAAAACATTCAGTACTTC,CASSGGQGLAKNIQYF
TRBV2,TRBD1,NA,TRBJ2-2,TGTGCCAGCAGCGAGATACAGGGGCAGGGCGGGGAGCTGTTTTTT,CASSEIQGQGGELFF
TRBV6-6,TRBD1,NA,TRBJ1-2,TGTGCCAGCAGAAGAAGACAGGGATTGAGAGGCTACACCTTC,CASRRRQGLRGYTF
TRBV19,NA,NA,TRBJ1-3,TGTGCCAGTAGTATAGATCCCGTCAGCTCTGGAAACACCATATATTTT,CASSIDPVSSGNTIYF
TRBV19,TRBD1,NA,TRBJ1-4,TGTGCCAGTAGTATGACAGGGAGGAACGAAAAACTGTTTTTT,CASSMTGRNEKLFF
TRBV5-6,TRBD1,NA,TRBJ2-1,TGTGCCAGCAGCGCAGACAGGGGGCAATTATACAATGAGCAGTTCTTC,CASSADRGQLYNEQFF
TRBV7-2,NA,NA,TRBJ2-7,TGTGCCAGCAGCTTAGACAGCTTCTCCTACGAGCAGTACTTC,CASSLDSFSYEQYF
TRBV6-6,NA,NA,TRBJ1-5,TGTGCCAGCAGCCGACCGCCCGGGACAAGTCAGCCCCAGCATTTT,CASSRPPGTSQPQHF
TRBV15,TRBD2,NA,TRBJ2-5,TGTGCCACCAGCAGAGGAGGGGGACTAGCGGGACGAGGGACCCAGTACTTC,CATSRGGGLAGRGTQYF
TRBV5-5,TRBD1,NA,TRBJ2-2,TGTGCCAGCAGCTTCACCGGGACAGAGAACACCGGGGAGCTGTTTTTT,CASSFTGTENTGELFF
TRBV6-6,TRBD1,few,TRBJ2-5,TGTGCCAGCAGTTTCAGGGGGAAAGAGACCCAGTACTTC,CASSFRGKETQYF
TRBV6-1,TRBD2,NA,TRBJ2-5,TGTGCCAGCACAACCCCGGGACTAGCGAAAGAGACCCAGTACTTC,CASTTPGLAKETQYF
TRBV7-2,TRBD2,NA,TRBJ2-7,TGTGCCAGCAGCCATAACTCGGGACTAGCCTACGAGCAGTACTTC,CASSHNSGLAYEQYF
TRBV30,NA,medium-sized,TRBJ1-2,TGTGCCTGGAGTGTATCCCCCGGTGGCTACACCTTC,CAWSVSPGGYTF
TRBV5-6,TRBD2,NA,TRBJ2-7,TGTGCCAGCAGCTTACTAGCGACAAGCTCCTACGAGCAGTACTTC,CASSLLATSSYEQYF
TRBV15,NA,NA,TRBJ1-5,TGTGCCACCAGCAGAGATGTGGCAGGACATCAGCCCCAGCATTTT,CATSRDVAGHQPQHF
TRBV5-1,TRBD1,NA,TRBJ2-7,TGCGCCAGCAGCATACACGGGACAGGGGGCGACGAGCAGTACTTC,CASSIHGTGGDEQYF
TRBV19,NA,NA,TRBJ2-4,TGTGCCAGTAGTATAGGGGCAGGGGCGGGCATTCAGTACTTC,CASSIGAGAGIQYF
TRBV5-6,NA,NA,TRBJ1-1,TGTGCCAGCAGCGGCGGGCGCTTTGAAGCTTTCTTT,CASSGGRFEAFF
TRBV11-2,NA,NA,TRBJ2-1,TGTGCCAGCAGCACTTCTTCTACTGTACAGTTCTTC,CASSTSSTVQFF
TRBV27,NA,NA,TRBJ2-7,TGTGCCAGCAGTTTCGGGGTTCGTAACGAGCAGTACTTC,CASSFGVRNEQYF
TRBV5-1,NA,NA,TRBJ2-6,TGCGCCAGCAGCTTGGAGGGGGGGCCCGGGGCCAACGTCCTGACTTTC,CASSLEGGPGANVLTF
TRBV5-4,TRBD1,NA,TRBJ2-2,TGTGCCAGCAGCTTTGACAGGGGGAAGAGCACCGGGGAGCTGTTTTTT,CASSFDRGKSTGELFF
TRBV15,NA,NA,TRBJ2-7,TGTGCCACCAGCAGAGAGGTAGGGTCCGAGCAGTACTTC,CATSREVGSEQYF
TRBV7-9,NA,NA,TRBJ1-1,TGTGCCAGCAGCTTAGTGTTGAACACTGAAGCTTTCTTT,CASSLVLNTEAFF
TRBV4-1,NA,few,TRBJ2-7,TGCGCCAGCAGCCAGGGACCGGGGGCGTCTGAGCAGTACTTC,CASSQGPGASEQYF
TRBV5-1,NA,NA,TRBJ1-6,TGCGCCAGCAGCTTGGTGGAAGGGTCTAGCTCACCCCTCCACTTT,CASSLVEGSSSPLHF
TRBV19,NA,NA,TRBJ2-2,TGTGCCAGTAGTATCAGAGCTGACACCGGGGAGCTGTTTTTT,CASSIRADTGELFF
TRBV2,TRBD1,NA,TRBJ2-3,TGTGCCAGCAGGACCGGGACAGGGCCCGATACGCAGTATTTT,CASRTGTGPDTQYF